The 9 T cell receptor beta chains listed next were all sequenced from one sample in a study of synovial regulatory T cells in juvenile arthritis. Only in-frame clones appear in the TCRdb table, and some are missing; sequencing was by immunoSEQ multiplex PCR. Its listing shows 7,500 to 10,000 clones. Material: Treg cells from blood. Indicated subset: remaining (HLA-DR-negative) circulating blood Treg cells. Receptors originate from a donor younger than 30 with juvenile idiopathic arthritis.

The rearrangement uses TRBV4-1 and TRBJ1-4. This CDR3 region has 15 residues. No DNA is listed. Germline V lookup: CDR1 MGHRA, CDR2 YSYEKL. CDR3 region: CASSQEGLWDEKLFF.

The rearrangement links TRBV6-1 to TRBJ1-1. The CDR3 loop spans 14 amino acids. Only the protein sequence is given. Per germline, CDR1 MNHNS and CDR2 SASEGT. The CDR3 region is CASSDLGMNTEAFF.

The V and J genes are TRBV2 and TRBJ2-1; checking the TCRdb D call of TRBD2 is not possible without DNA. Per germline, CDR1 SNHLY and CDR2 FYNNEI. The CDR3 length is 15 residues. No nucleotide data were recorded. This chain's CDR3 is CASSETAGGYNEQFF.

The rearrangement uses TRBV2 and TRBJ1-6. The CDR3 runs to 13 residues. Only the protein sequence is given. Germline V gene data show CDR1 as SNHLY and CDR2 as FYNNEI. The CDR3 loop is CASTAVLYSPLHF.

The chain combines TRBV6-1 with TRBJ2-1; TCRdb reports TRBD2, a call that lacks DNA to check it against. This CDR3 is 15 amino acids long. A DNA sequence was not provided. From germline, CDR1 is MNHNS and CDR2 SASEGT. CDR3 sequence: CASRLLAGVDNEQFF.

The chain combines TRBV6-1 with TRBJ2-7; TCRdb outputs TRBD1, but without DNA this stays unchecked. Germline CDR1 reads MNHNS; CDR2 reads SASEGT. This CDR3 has 12 amino acids. No DNA sequence is on record. CDR3 protein: CASSTQGKTQYF.

J is TRBJ2-7 and V is TRBV18; TCRdb's assignment of TRBD1 cannot be checked, as there is no DNA. Germline V gene data show CDR1 as KGHSH and CDR2 as LQKENI. The CDR3 sequence is 16 residues long. The entry carries no DNA sequence. CDR3: CASSPVTGQGTYEQYF.

The chain links TRBV7-9 to TRBJ1-2; the TCRdb call, TRBD1, lacks DNA for checking. This CDR3 is built from 16 residues. Only the protein is available. The germline CDR1 and CDR2 sequences are SEHNR and FQNEAQ (reference sequence). The CDR3 loop is CASRQGSGQLNYGYTF. The whole variable domain, filled in from reference TRBV7-9 and TRBJ1-2, reads DTGVSQNPRHKITKRGQNVTFRCDPISEHNRLYWYRQTLGQGPEFLTYFQNEAQLEKSRLLSDRFSAERPKGSFSTLEIQRTEQGDSAMYLCASRQGSGQLNYGYTFGSGTRLTVV.

The chain employs TRBV5-6 and TRBJ1-6; TCRdb outputs TRBD1, but without DNA this stays unchecked. Germline assignment: CDR1 SGHDT and CDR2 YYEEEE. This CDR3 is built from 15 residues. No DNA is given. The CDR3 loop reads CASSFRVVDNSPLHF.